The present T cell receptor (beta chain) was sequenced within a study of CD8 T cells in Susac syndrome. With random hexamers, 0.5 to 1 ug RNA was reverse transcribed. Across 54 Vbeta and 13 Jbeta, immunoSEQ multiplex PCR amplified TCR beta CDR3. TCRdb reprocessed the immunoSEQ multiplex PCR reads via MiXCR and lists one record per CDR3 protein. This sample has about 190,000 distinct CDR3 sequences, with around 95% found just once. The CDR3 is 13 amino acids. The V gene's germline CDR1 is MNHNS and CDR2 SASEGT. V dropped 2 bases and J dropped 5 bases, with 7 bases sitting between them. The TCR originated in a human donor with Susac syndrome. J is TRBJ1-5 and V is TRBV6-1; D uncertain. The sample was CD8+ T cells from PBMCs. The CDR3 is CASSELPHQPQHF. The CDR3 DNA reads as TGTGCCAGCAGTGAACTACCGCATCAGCCCCAGCATTTT.